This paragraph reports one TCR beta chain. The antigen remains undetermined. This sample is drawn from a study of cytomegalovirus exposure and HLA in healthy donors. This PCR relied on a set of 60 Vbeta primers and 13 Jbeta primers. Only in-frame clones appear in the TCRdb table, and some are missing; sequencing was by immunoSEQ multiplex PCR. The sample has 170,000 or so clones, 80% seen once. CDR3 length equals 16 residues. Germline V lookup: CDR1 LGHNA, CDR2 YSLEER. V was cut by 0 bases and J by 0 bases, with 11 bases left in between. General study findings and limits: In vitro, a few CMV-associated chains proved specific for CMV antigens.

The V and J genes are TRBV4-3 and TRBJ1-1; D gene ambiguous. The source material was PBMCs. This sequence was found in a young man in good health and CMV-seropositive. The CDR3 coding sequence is TGCGCCAGCAGCCAAGATCGTCTGCGGATGAACACTGAAGCTTTCTTT. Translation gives CASSQDRLRMNTEAFF.